This T cell receptor beta chain was obtained from a study of blood T cell repertoires in COVID-19. Whole-study context: Samples taken during acute and convalescent COVID-19 were collected in the United States, Italy and Spain. T cells, B-cell-depleted T cells, or PBMCs supplied cDNA or gDNA.

The CDR3 has 18 amino acids. V dropped 1 base and J dropped 2; count of bases not matched to a gene: 4. Germline loops: CDR1 SGHVS, CDR2 FQNEAQ. Authors' data handling: How many nucleated cells were present was estimated from reference gene primer amplification. Libraries were prepared by immunoSEQ multiplex PCR; TCRdb keeps only in-frame clonotypes and omits some of them. V, J and clone size are taken as reported in that table, and D and trimming were inferred from the DNA itself. The data hold 82,000 or so clones, with roughly 91% observed a single time. Recruitment covered 25 or so US areas and drew participants whose ages spanned roughly 18 to 89 years.

This clonotype originated in a woman aged 45-59 years with acute COVID-19. The sample consisted of PBMCs or T cells enriched from blood (not recorded which). The chain is built from TRBV7-8 and TRBJ2-1, with 14 bases identical to TRBD2. As DNA, the CDR3 is TGTGCCAGCAGCTTAGTTGGGACTAGCGGGAGTACCTACAATGAGCAGTTCTTC. It is translated as CASSLVGTSGSTYNEQFF.